Listed below are T cell receptor beta chains from one sample, sequenced in a study of PD-1 blockade in classical Hodgkin lymphoma. Generated by immunoSEQ multiplex PCR, the TCRdb table keeps only in-frame clones and is missing some. Of 25,000 to 35,000 clones in the sample, around 68% are singletons; the top ten hold 13% to 15%. The starting material was peripheral blood mononuclear cells (PBMCs), obtained before the second cycle of nivolumab. Receptor source: a human donor with classical Hodgkin lymphoma. CDR3s include the opening cysteine and the closing phenylalanine or tryptophan. The D gene is left open where the match is weak. A clone size is listed for some rows: how often the clone was seen (once, few, many), or a class if it is expanded.

v_gene,d_gene,abundance,j_gene,CDR3aa,CDR3nt
TRBV6-1,TRBD1,.,TRBJ2-7,CASSDLQGAYEQYF,TGTGCCAGCAGTGATCTACAGGGGGCCTACGAGCAGTACTTC
TRBV2,TRBD1,.,TRBJ1-2,CASVRTPSDRANGYTF,TGTGCCAGCGTACGTACCCCTTCGGACAGGGCGAATGGCTACACCTTC
TRBV9,TRBD2,.,TRBJ2-7,CASSGGLAEYHEQYF,TGTGCCAGCAGCGGGGGACTAGCGGAATATCACGAGCAGTACTTC
TRBV10-3,TRBD2,many,TRBJ2-5,CAISESTAGGSWETQYF,TGTGCCATCAGTGAGTCGACGGCGGGGGGGTCGTGGGAGACCCAGTACTTC
TRBV12-5,.,few,TRBJ1-5,CASGPPSVCRAEDSNQPQHF,TGTGCTAGTGGTCCACCCTCCGTATGTCGGGCAGAAGATTCCAATCAGCCCCAGCATTTT
TRBV5-1,.,large,TRBJ2-1,CASSTGTGGNNEQFF,TGCGCCAGCAGCACCGGGACCGGCGGTAACAATGAGCAGTTCTTC
TRBV29-1,.,few,TRBJ1-1,CSVDSVEAFF,TGCAGCGTTGATTCGGTCGAAGCTTTCTTT
TRBV19,TRBD1,.,TRBJ1-3,CASSQDRMNTIYF,TGTGCCAGTAGCCAGGACAGGATGAACACCATATATTTT
TRBV6-1,.,.,TRBJ1-1,CASSQGDTEAFF,TGTGCCAGCAGTCAAGGGGACACTGAAGCTTTCTTT
TRBV6-1,TRBD2,.,TRBJ2-1,CASSERASGGYNEQFF,TGTGCCAGCAGTGAAAGGGCTAGCGGGGGCTACAATGAGCAGTTCTTC
TRBV21-1,.,medium-sized,TRBJ2-1,CASSSRSSYNEQFF,TGTGCCAGCAGCTCAAGGAGCTCCTACAATGAGCAGTTCTTC
TRBV5-6,.,.,TRBJ1-4,CASSLGRSDATNEKLFF,TGTGCCAGCAGCTTGGGCAGGAGCGATGCAACTAATGAAAAACTGTTTTTT
TRBV4-3,.,.,TRBJ1-4,CASSQGNGVTNEKLFF,TGCGCCAGCAGCCAAGGGAACGGGGTGACTAATGAAAAACTGTTTTTT
TRBV7-8,TRBD1,.,TRBJ1-1,CASSSDRVRAFF,TGTGCCAGCAGCTCGGACAGGGTTCGAGCTTTCTTT
TRBV6-5,.,once,TRBJ2-5,CASSFAGAGETQYF,TGTGCCAGCAGTTTCGCCGGGGCTGGGGAGACCCAGTACTTC
TRBV28,TRBD1,once,TRBJ1-2,CATGDRGYGYTF,TGTGCCACTGGTGACAGGGGCTATGGCTACACCTTC
TRBV28,.,.,TRBJ1-1,CASSLRQGETEAFF,TGTGCCAGCAGTTTAAGGCAGGGTGAAACTGAAGCTTTCTTT
TRBV30,.,.,TRBJ1-2,CAWSPGVTNLVYF,TGTGCCTGGAGTCCCGGGGTTACCAACCTTGTATACTTC
TRBV19,TRBD1,.,TRBJ1-1,CASSEDREINTEAFF,TGTGCCAGTAGTGAAGACAGGGAGATCAACACTGAAGCTTTCTTT
TRBV27,.,.,TRBJ2-2,CASSLMRRDTGELFF,TGTGCCAGCAGTTTAATGAGGAGGGACACCGGGGAGCTGTTTTTT
TRBV11-2,.,.,TRBJ1-3,CASRYMSSGNTIYF,TGTGCCAGCAGATACATGAGCTCTGGAAACACCATATATTTT
TRBV10-3,.,.,TRBJ1-4,CAISESRGATNEKLFF,TGTGCCATCAGTGAGTCGCGAGGGGCAACTAATGAAAAACTGTTTTTT
TRBV7-2,.,once,TRBJ2-3,CASSLARDTQYF,TGTGCCAGCAGCTTAGCGAGAGATACGCAGTATTTT
TRBV5-1,TRBD1,.,TRBJ2-1,CASSFGQGVGNEQFF,TGCGCCAGCAGCTTTGGACAGGGGGTAGGGAATGAGCAGTTCTTC
TRBV2,TRBD1,.,TRBJ1-2,CASRRDRGTSGGYTF,TGTGCCAGCAGACGGGACAGGGGAACGAGCGGTGGCTACACCTTC
TRBV19,.,once,TRBJ1-1,CASTISLYMYTEAFF,TGTGCCAGTACTATTTCCCTATACATGTACACTGAAGCTTTCTTT
TRBV4-2,.,many,TRBJ2-1,CASSHWSGGLGGNEQFF,TGTGCCAGCAGCCACTGGTCCGGGGGCCTAGGGGGCAATGAGCAGTTCTTC
TRBV6-6,.,once,TRBJ1-2,CASSYGRTWDYGYTF,TGTGCCAGCAGTTACGGACGAACTTGGGATTATGGCTACACCTTC
TRBV5-6,.,.,TRBJ2-5,CASSFGGLGEHQETQYF,TGTGCCAGCAGCTTTGGGGGGTTGGGGGAACACCAAGAGACCCAGTACTTC
TRBV1,.,.,TRBJ2-3,CTSSQDPIGVAGGTDTQYF,.
TRBV19,.,few,TRBJ1-5,CASSIGADGGPQHF,TGTGCCAGTAGTATAGGGGCCGACGGTGGACCCCAGCATTTT
TRBV29-1,.,.,TRBJ2-3,CSVTRTTDTQYF,TGCAGCGTTACAAGGACTACAGATACGCAGTATTTT
TRBV6-1,.,.,TRBJ1-6,CASSEIGNSPLHF,TGTGCCAGCAGTGAAATCGGGAATTCACCCCTCCACTTT
TRBV9,.,.,TRBJ1-2,CASSATGRANYGYTF,TGTGCCAGCAGCGCCACAGGGAGGGCTAACTATGGCTACACCTTC
TRBV5-8,.,.,TRBJ1-2,CASSLAVRRYGYTF,TGTGCCAGCAGCTTGGCCGTACGTCGATATGGCTACACCTTC
TRBV29-1,.,.,TRBJ1-1,CSVKGLLNTEAFF,TGCAGCGTAAAGGGACTTTTGAACACTGAAGCTTTCTTT
TRBV5-4,TRBD1,.,TRBJ1-2,CASSPGGRQGFYGYTF,TGTGCCAGCAGCCCGGGGGGGCGACAGGGTTTCTATGGCTACACCTTC
TRBV29-1,TRBD1,.,TRBJ1-2,CSVPGQGDYGYTF,TGCAGCGTCCCGGGACAGGGGGACTATGGCTACACCTTC
TRBV28,.,.,TRBJ2-7,CATALGYEQYF,TGTGCCACCGCCCTGGGGTACGAGCAGTACTTC
TRBV25-1,.,.,TRBJ2-5,CASSVRGVQYQETQYF,TGTGCCAGCAGTGTCAGGGGGGTACAGTACCAAGAGACCCAGTACTTC
TRBV7-2,.,few,TRBJ1-1,CASSLMSRDTEAFF,TGTGCCAGCAGCTTAATGTCGCGGGACACTGAAGCTTTCTTT
TRBV5-1,.,.,TRBJ2-3,CASRVEITDTQYF,TGCGCCAGCCGCGTCGAAATCACAGATACGCAGTATTTT
TRBV7-9,TRBD1,few,TRBJ1-1,CASRGDRYDTEAFF,TGTGCCAGCAGGGGGGACAGATACGACACTGAAGCTTTCTTT
TRBV5-1,.,.,TRBJ2-1,CASSRTNYNEQFF,TGCGCCAGCAGCCGGACAAATTACAATGAGCAGTTCTTC
TRBV6-4,.,few,TRBJ1-2,CARLYGYTF,TGTGCCCGACTCTATGGCTACACCTTC
TRBV29-1,.,.,TRBJ1-2,CSVARRNYGYTF,TGCAGCGTCGCTCGGAGGAACTATGGCTACACCTTC
TRBV5-6,TRBD2,many,TRBJ2-5,CASSWSGTSGAQETQYF,TGTGCCAGCAGCTGGTCCGGGACTAGCGGGGCCCAAGAGACCCAGTACTTC
TRBV2,.,.,TRBJ1-4,CASSEWTDTNEKLFF,TGTGCCAGCAGTGAATGGACAGACACTAATGAAAAACTGTTTTTT
TRBV2,TRBD2,.,TRBJ2-7,CASSDEAGGPYEQYF,TGTGCCAGCAGTGATGAAGCGGGGGGACCCTACGAGCAGTACTTC
TRBV4-2,TRBD2,.,TRBJ2-3,CASSQRGGASTSTDTQYF,TGTGCCAGCAGCCAGCGGGGGGGGGCTAGCACTAGCACAGATACGCAGTATTTT
TRBV5-1,.,.,TRBJ2-3,CASSPAIHTDTQYF,TGCGCCAGCAGCCCCGCAATCCACACAGATACGCAGTATTTT
TRBV5-5,.,.,TRBJ1-5,CASSPGSNQPQHF,TGTGCCAGCAGTCCCGGGAGCAATCAGCCCCAGCATTTT
TRBV28,.,medium-sized,TRBJ1-5,CASSLSGVRQPQHF,TGTGCCAGCAGTTTATCAGGGGTGAGACAGCCCCAGCATTTT
TRBV7-9,.,.,TRBJ2-1,CASSLQGGASYNEQFF,TGTGCCAGCAGCCTCCAGGGGGGGGCGTCCTACAATGAGCAGTTCTTC
TRBV7-6,.,.,TRBJ1-2,CASSPQPGTLYGYTF,TGTGCCAGCAGCCCACAGCCTGGGACCCTCTATGGCTACACCTTC
TRBV6-5,TRBD2,.,TRBJ2-5,CASIPGTSGTQYF,TGTGCCAGCATTCCCGGGACTAGCGGGACCCAGTACTTC
TRBV18,.,.,TRBJ1-1,CASSLSVRQAHTEAFF,TGTGCCAGCTCACTATCTGTTCGACAGGCCCACACTGAAGCTTTCTTT
TRBV11-3,TRBD2,.,TRBJ2-1,CASSPRRGGLNEQFF,TGTGCCAGCAGCCCCAGACGGGGGGGCCTAAATGAGCAGTTCTTC
TRBV5-5,.,.,TRBJ2-4,CASSLDAQVQYF,TGTGCCAGCAGCTTGGATGCTCAGGTTCAGTACTTC
TRBV23-1,.,.,TRBJ1-6,CAIPNVEAGLKNSPLHF,TGCGCCATCCCCAATGTGGAAGCGGGACTTAAGAATTCACCCCTCCACTTT